The entry below describes one T cell receptor beta chain. Its cognate antigen has yet to be identified. With a far larger clone one base away, a read error is the likely cause. Other DNA sequences in the sample encode the same CDR3. The record originates from a study of shared clonotypes between healthy human individuals (TCRdb year 2020). Background for the entire study: The cohort included three men and a couple of women between 18 and 49 years of age. Per donor, leukapheresis produced somewhere between about 0.85 and 8.9 billion PBMCs. For each donor, three plates each were used for CD4 naive and CD4 memory, two plates were used for CD8 naive, and one plate was used for CD8 memory. Blood TCR repertoires of about five healthy adults were deeply sequenced to estimate repertoire size and the extent of clonotype sharing between individuals. Libraries were prepared and TCR repertoires were sequenced by different laboratories using diverse techniques, in order to increase sequencing depth and limit assay-specific biases. General conclusions and limits of the study: Rarefaction of sorted-subset datasets indicated incomplete sequencing despite the large sequencing depth. Naive subsets generally had larger estimated clonotype richness than memory subsets did. The genetic and exposure-history diversity represented was limited by the small number of donors. Based on pairwise subsampling, the degree of clonotype sharing among donors was expected to be affected by sequencing depth. Higher generation probabilities were observed for clonotypes shared by all four sorted-subset donors than for non-shared clonotypes. Approximately 5% of naive CD4, 3% to 4% of naive CD8, roughly 2.4% of memory CD4, and about 0.4% of memory CD8 clonotypes were shared across several donors. Only blood was sampled, and tissue TCR repertoires likely differ from those in blood.

TCR CDR3 regions were amplified from genomic DNA by multiplex PCR using the deep immunoSEQ assay. Extracted genomic DNA from each cell subset was distributed evenly across all wells of several immunoSEQ 96-well plates, and each plate was treated as a replicate. For sorted subsets, approximately 190 ng of genomic DNA, equivalent to around 30,000 T cell genomes, went into each replicate PCR. The purified libraries were quantified using a Qubit 3.0 fluorometer, sized with a Bioanalyzer 2100, and then quantified again using the KAPA Library Quantification kit. A separate single-read 150-cycle Illumina NextSeq 550 flow cell was used to sequence each immunoSEQ 96-well plate. As for the original processing: Because only junctional sequences without quality scores were contained in the immunoSEQ output, filtering matching that applied to full-length reads could not be performed. Sequences were annotated with PyIR, a Python wrapper for IgBLAST v1.9, using IMGT germline references to assign V/J genes and CDR3. Reads with weak V/J assignments (E-value above 1e-6), missing CDR3, stop codons, out-of-frame junctions, or ambiguous translated residues were removed. V3J clonotypes were defined by identical inferred V gene, J gene, and CDR3 amino acid sequence. Percentage overlap between repertoires was calculated by dividing the number of shared unique clonotypes by the size of the smaller repertoire. RTK rarefaction, the Chao1 estimator, and Recon v2.1 estimates of unobserved clonotypes were used to assess repertoire richness. Generation probabilities were computed with OLGA for all TCRbeta clonotypes obtained by the gDNA method from four donors. TCRdb re-hosts the immuneACCESS table, in-frame sequences only. Its copies lack some clones; in the studies checked, an unresolved V gene accounts for under half of them, and the cause for the rest is not known. D and trimming were read from the DNA, whereas the V and J calls and clone size are those reported in that table. The sample table shows 100,000 or so clones, and about 67% are seen once. The leading ten clones occupy about 24% of the sample.

The donors were healthy, HIV-negative adults who had no recently reported acute infections or vaccinations. Every donor was a Caucasian adult living in Nashville, Tennessee, USA. CD8 memory samples were composed of magnetically selected CD45RO+ cells combined with CCR7-negative CD45RA+ effector memory (TemRA) cells. Blood was obtained by leukapheresis, after which PBMCs were separated by Ficoll-Histopaque density gradient centrifugation and cryopreserved in liquid nitrogen vapor phase. Analytical flow cytometry was used to check the purity and quantity of every magnetically sorted T cell population. Genomic DNA was isolated from every sorted fraction and measured by UV absorbance on a Nanodrop 2000c. The germline V gene gives CDR1 as SGHRS and CDR2 as YFSETQ. The CDR3 runs 14 residues from the cysteine to the phenylalanine. The retained sequence is limited to the CDR3, 42 bases, with the frame set at the first base.

Specimen: memory CD8+ T cells sorted from blood. Interpreted using the paper, the cell subset or site label stands for: CD45RO+ cells pooled with CCR7-negative TemRA cells. The V and J segments used are TRBV5-1 and TRBJ1-2, with 8 bases matching TRBD1. The TCR comes from a woman under 40 in good health. This receptor has the CDR3 CASSYDRGMVGYTF. The bases are TGCGCCAGTAGCTATGACAGGGGCATGGTTGGCTACACCTTC.